Following are 4 T cell receptor beta chains from one sample sequenced in a study of tumor-infiltrating lymphocytes in localized non-small cell lung cancer. Data came from immunoSEQ multiplex PCR; TCRdb stores just in-frame clones and leaves some out. The table lists 14,000 or so clones, around 70% of them singletons. The specimen sequenced was uninvolved lung tissue not adjacent to the tumor. All receptors derive from a human donor with non-small cell lung cancer.

This clone has a handful of counts. The genes are TRBV30 and TRBJ1-5, with 8 bases matching TRBD1. CDR3 length: 16 residues. The J segment lost 1 base and the V segment lost 8 bases, leaving 13 bases of the junction unmatched. Germline assignment: CDR1 GTSNPN and CDR2 SVGIG (reference sequence). CDR3 sequence (DNA): TGTGCCGCATCCCCCGCCCGGACAGGGAGCAATCAGCCCCAGCATTTT. Amino acid sequence: CAASPARTGSNQPQHF.

The rearrangement links TRBV6-1 to TRBJ2-5; D may be TRBD2 (5 bases). Germline V gene sequence: CDR1 MNHNS, CDR2 SASEGT. V was clipped by 6 bases and J by 5 bases, with 10 bases between them. This CDR3 has 12 amino acids. The CDR3 reads CASRDSLETQYF. CDR3 nucleotide sequence: TGTGCCAGCAGGGACTCCTTGGAGACCCAGTACTTC.

This clone was seen a single time. The chain uses TRBV10-2 and TRBJ1-1, with D unresolved. In germline, CDR1 is WSHSY, CDR2 SAAADI. V lost 7 bases and J 4 bases, leaving 10 bases between the germline ends. The CDR3 contains 12 residues. This CDR3 reads CASKGGITEAFF. CDR3 DNA sequence: TGCGCCAGCAAAGGAGGGATCACTGAAGCTTTCTTT.

The rearrangement joins TRBV7-3 to TRBJ2-7; 7 positions match TRBD2. CDR1 SGHTA and CDR2 FQGTGA come from the germline V gene. This CDR3 spans 18 amino acids. Trimming took 2 bases from V and 4 from J; bases not matched to a gene: 17. The CDR3 nucleotides read TGTGCCAGCAGCTTAGGGAGGGAGGGGACTTTCACATGGTACGAGCAGTACTTC. It translates to CASSLGREGTFTWYEQYF.